Each of the 15 T cell receptor beta chains below was sequenced from the same sample in a study of T cell responses to AZD1222 COVID-19 vaccine. Some clones are missing from TCRdb's copy, which holds only in-frame ones; the method was immunoSEQ multiplex PCR. The table shows approximately 120,000 clones, with approximately 85% occurring only once. The specimen comprised peripheral blood, sampled 28 days after the second AZD1222 dose. The origin of the receptors is an adult who received the AZD1222 COVID-19 vaccine.

The chain recombines TRBV3-1 (or the pseudogene TRBV3-2) with TRBJ2-2; D ambiguous. V shed 0 bases and J shed 5 bases, with 16 bases lying between them. The germline V gene has CDR1 LGHDT and CDR2 YNNKEL (reference sequence). This CDR3 comprises 17 residues. In nucleotides, the CDR3 is TGTGCCAGCAGCCAAGATTTTGCCGCAGAGGTTACCGGGGAGCTGTTTTTT. Translation gives CASSQDFAAEVTGELFF.

J is TRBJ2-7 and V is TRBV3-1 (or the pseudogene TRBV3-2); TRBD1 matches at 7 bases. The CDR3 covers 15 residues. CDR1 is LGHDT, CDR2 YNNKEL, per germline (reference sequence). V lost 4 bases and J lost 3; bases outside the gene matches: 9. CDR3 amino acids: CASSLRQGNIYEQYF. CDR3 DNA sequence: TGTGCCAGCAGCCTCAGACAGGGAAATATCTACGAGCAGTACTTC.

The gene calls are TRBV11-3 and TRBJ1-1, with 8 positions matching TRBD1. The CDR3 consists of 14 residues. Trimming removed 4 bases from V and 4 bases from J; junction bases left unmatched: 5. Germline V gives CDR1 SGHNT, CDR2 YENEEA. CDR3 DNA: TGTGCCAGCAGCTCCGGACAGGGTGGCACTGAAGCTTTCTTT. Translated: CASSSGQGGTEAFF.

V is TRBV7-9 and J is TRBJ1-5; D is undetermined. The ends were cut back, 3 bases at V and 3 bases at J, with 15 bases in the middle. This CDR3 comprises 16 residues. CDR1 and CDR2 from the germline V gene are SEHNR and FQNEAQ (reference sequence). Here the CDR3 reads CASSLGADRDNQPQHF. The CDR3, as DNA: TGTGCCAGCAGCTTGGGCGCCGACCGAGACAATCAGCCCCAGCATTTT.

The chain carries TRBV5-1 and TRBJ1-1; 9 nucleotides match TRBD1. CDR3 length: 14 residues. Per the germline V gene, CDR1 is SGHRS and CDR2 is YFSETQ. J lost 6 bases, V lost 0 bases, and 3 bases had no gene match. CDR3: CASSLGDRVAEAFF. CDR3 bases: TGCGCCAGCAGCTTGGGGGACAGGGTCGCTGAAGCTTTCTTT.

The chain carries TRBV21-1 and TRBJ2-5; the DNA was not compared with TRBD2, the D call given in the table. TRBV21-1 is noted as a pseudogene. CDR3 length: 15 amino acids. The CDR3 DNA reads as TGTGCCAGCAGCAAAGGACCTGGCGGGGTCGAGACCCAGTACTTC. Amino acid sequence: CASSKGPGGVETQYF.

This clone was detected only a few times. V usage is TRBV20-1 and J usage is TRBJ2-3; D possibly matches TRBD1 or TRBD2 (6 bases each). CDR1 and CDR2 (germline): DFQATT, SNEGSKA (reference sequence). V lost 3 bases and J 2 bases, leaving 21 bases between the germline ends. The CDR3 runs 17 residues. The DNA for the CDR3 is TGCAGTGCTAGTTCGGAGGGCCTCCAGGGGCCCACAGATACGCAGTATTTT. This encodes CSASSEGLQGPTDTQYF.

The gene calls are TRBV5-4 and TRBJ2-5; 9 nucleotides agree with TRBD2. CDR3 length equals 18 residues. The germline gives CDR1 SGHNT, CDR2 YYREEE (reference sequence). V shed 0 bases and J 5 bases; nucleotides not matched to a gene: 14. DNA of the CDR3: TGTGCCAGCAGCTTGGTTGGTAGCGGGGGCACACGATCCGAGACCCAGTACTTC. Translating it yields CASSLVGSGGTRSETQYF. Combining the CDR3 with reference TRBV5-4 and TRBJ2-5 gives the whole variable domain ETGVTQSPTHLIKTRGQQVTLRCSSQSGHNTVSWYQQALGQGPQFIFQYYREEENGRGNFPPRFSGLQFPNYSSELNVNALELDDSALYLCASSLVGSGGTRSETQYFGPGTRLLVL.

The CDR3: CASTLGGTYEQYF. CDR3 nucleotide sequence: TGTGCCAGCACCCTGGGGGGCACTTACGAGCAGTACTTC. The V call is TRBV5-4, the J call TRBJ2-7; D is tentatively TRBD1 or TRBD2 (6 bases each). V gave up 6 bases and J gave up 4 bases, with 14 bases separating them. Germline loops: CDR1 SGHNT, CDR2 YYREEE (reference sequence). The CDR3 is made up of 13 amino acids.

The V call is TRBV4-1, the J call TRBJ2-4; D unclear. The germline V gene has CDR1 MGHRA and CDR2 YSYEKL. CDR3 size: 14 residues. Trimming pared 4 bases from V and 9 bases from J, leaving 16 bases between. The CDR3: CASSRAEDVSIQYF. As DNA, the CDR3 is TGCGCCAGCAGCCGAGCAGAAGATGTGAGCATTCAGTACTTC.

The table lists this clone with a few counts. V and J are TRBV13 and TRBJ2-1; D gene uncertain. V lost 10 bases and J 1 base, leaving 11 bases between the germline ends. The germline gives CDR1 PRHDT, CDR2 FYEKMQ (reference sequence). The CDR3 sequence is 13 residues long. The CDR3 DNA follows: TGTGCCACCGCCGAATCGTCCTACAATGAGCAGTTCTTC. Its translation: CATAESSYNEQFF.

The CDR3, as DNA: TGTGCCAGCAGCTCATATTCACAGGAGAACTATGGCTACACCTTC. Amino acids: CASSSYSQENYGYTF. The rearrangement joins TRBV5-6 to TRBJ1-2; D may be TRBD1 (5 bases). Trimming took 3 bases from V and 2 from J, leaving 14 bases between them. CDR1 and CDR2 from the germline V gene are SGHDT and YYEEEE. The CDR3 totals 15 residues.

This clone was seen a handful of times. The gene calls are TRBV7-9 and TRBJ1-2; D is unresolved. Germline CDR1 reads SEHNR; CDR2 reads FQNEAQ (reference sequence). The V gene lost 6 bases and the J gene lost 8 bases, with 16 bases spanning the gap. The CDR3 totals 13 residues. As DNA, the CDR3 is TGTGCCAGCAGTTCTCCCCCCGAAGTAGGCTACACCTTC. Translating gives CASSSPPEVGYTF.

The chain joins TRBV2 to TRBJ2-1; D remains ambiguous. Trimming took off 6 bases at V and 8 bases at J, with 20 bases between the two ends. The V gene's germline CDR1 is SNHLY and CDR2 FYNNEI. The CDR3 runs to 15 residues. In DNA form, the CDR3 reads TGTGCCAGCAGCCCTTCCGGACGGCGGATGGATGAGCAGTTCTTC. Amino acid sequence: CASSPSGRRMDEQFF.

This chain links TRBV4-2 with TRBJ1-6; no reliable D call. Germline CDR1 and CDR2: LGHNA and YNFKEQ. The CDR3 extends over 16 amino acids. Between the trimmed V and J ends, which lost 2 bases and 5 bases, there was a span of 13 bases. CDR3 loop: CASSQTQSADNSPLHF. CDR3 nucleotides: TGTGCCAGCAGCCAAACACAGAGCGCAGATAATTCACCCCTCCACTTT.